Given below is one TCR beta chain in context. Study processing details: Researchers report that nucleated cell counts were estimated from reference gene primer amplification. TCRdb's table, derived via immunoSEQ multiplex PCR, lists solely in-frame clones and lacks some. D and trimming come from the DNA, and the V and J calls and clone size come from that table. The sample consists of some 180,000 clones, around 85% of them appearing once. This entry belongs to a study of blood T cell repertoires in COVID-19. Study-level background: Some COVID-19 samples were acute and others convalescent; all came from the United States, Italy and Spain.

The sample comprised peripheral blood. The source of this sequence is an elderly woman with COVID-19, enrolled during active disease.

The CDR3 DNA reads as TGCAGCGTTGGCACGGGGAGTTATGGCTACACCTTC. Translation: CSVGTGSYGYTF. V is TRBV29-1 and J is TRBJ1-2; no definite D call. Trimming shortened V by 4 bases and J by 5 bases, and 11 bases separated the two germline ends. The germline gives CDR1 SQVTM, CDR2 ANQGSEA. The CDR3 loop spans 12 amino acids.